The clone carrying this T cell receptor (beta chain) was counted a few times. Just one base apart from a much larger clone, this may be a read error. This record belongs to a study of T cells in Graves' hyperthyroidism and ophthalmopathy. RNA transcripts provided the source from which TCR beta CDR3 regions were amplified. HTBI primers were the set used in a first-round RT-PCR of the TCR CDR3. TCRdb reprocessed the multiplex PCR reads with MiXCR, giving one entry per CDR3 protein. The data hold some 250,000 distinct CDR3 sequences, with 13% to 15% observed a single time. Patients between 18 and 65 years old had hyperthyroidism, newly diagnosed and lasting under 2 months. The V end lost 10 bases, the J end lost 6 bases, and 15 bases lay between the germline ends. CDR1 and CDR2 from the germline V gene are MDHEN and SYDVKM. There are 12 residues in the CDR3.

The V and J genes are TRBV28 and TRBJ1-1; tentatively, D is TRBD1 (6 bases). What was sequenced was blood. The sequence derives from a woman in her thirties or forties with Graves' hyperthyroidism that later progressed to Graves' ophthalmopathy. The CDR3 bases are TGTGCCAACACCCCCGAGGGGGCTGAAGCTTTCTTT. This encodes CANTPEGAEAFF.